This T cell receptor (beta chain) was found in a study of T cells in Graves' hyperthyroidism and ophthalmopathy. Study in general: Once the initial diagnosis was made, peripheral blood was obtained before any treatment.

The CDR3 regions of TCR beta were amplified from RNA transcripts. Primed by the HTBI set, a first-round RT-PCR was run on the TCR CDR3. One entry per CDR3 protein results from TCRdb running MiXCR on the multiplex PCR reads. The sample holds about 380,000 distinct CDR3 sequences, 13% to 15% seen once. Enrolled ophthalmopathy patients presented with a Clinical Activity Score of at least 3, a NOSPECS grade of at least 4, and disease duration under 3 months. Uncontrolled infection, other autoimmune disease, pregnancy or lactation led to exclusion. PBMCs were sourced from approximately 10 ml fresh peripheral blood. CDR3 length: 13 amino acids. Germline V gene data show CDR1 as DFQATT and CDR2 as SNEGSKA (reference sequence). The V and J ends lost 3 bases and 10 bases respectively, with 17 bases between them. This clonotype was recorded at least ten times.

The source of this sequence is a woman aged 30 to 39 with Graves' ophthalmopathy. V gene TRBV20-1 combines with J gene TRBJ2-3; tentatively, D is TRBD2 (6 bases). Material for sequencing was blood. This CDR3 reads CSARRWGVMSQYF. CDR3 DNA sequence: TGCAGTGCTAGGCGTTGGGGGGTAATGTCGCAGTATTTT.